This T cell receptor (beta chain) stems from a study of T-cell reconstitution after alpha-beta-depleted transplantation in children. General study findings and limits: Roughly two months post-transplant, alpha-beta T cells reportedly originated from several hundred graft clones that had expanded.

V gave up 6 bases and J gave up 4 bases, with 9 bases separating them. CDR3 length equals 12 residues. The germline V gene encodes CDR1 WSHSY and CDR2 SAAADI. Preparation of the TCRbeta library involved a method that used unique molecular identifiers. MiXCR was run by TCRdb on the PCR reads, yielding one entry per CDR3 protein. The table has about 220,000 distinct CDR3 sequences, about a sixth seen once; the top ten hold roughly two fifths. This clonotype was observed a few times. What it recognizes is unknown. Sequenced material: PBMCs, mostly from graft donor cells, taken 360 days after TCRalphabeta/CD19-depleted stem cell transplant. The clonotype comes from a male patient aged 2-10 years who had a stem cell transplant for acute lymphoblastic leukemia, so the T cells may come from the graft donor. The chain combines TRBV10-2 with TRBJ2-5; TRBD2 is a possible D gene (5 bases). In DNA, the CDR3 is TGCGCCAGCAGGGAACTAGGAGAGACCCAGTACTTC. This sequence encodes CASRELGETQYF.